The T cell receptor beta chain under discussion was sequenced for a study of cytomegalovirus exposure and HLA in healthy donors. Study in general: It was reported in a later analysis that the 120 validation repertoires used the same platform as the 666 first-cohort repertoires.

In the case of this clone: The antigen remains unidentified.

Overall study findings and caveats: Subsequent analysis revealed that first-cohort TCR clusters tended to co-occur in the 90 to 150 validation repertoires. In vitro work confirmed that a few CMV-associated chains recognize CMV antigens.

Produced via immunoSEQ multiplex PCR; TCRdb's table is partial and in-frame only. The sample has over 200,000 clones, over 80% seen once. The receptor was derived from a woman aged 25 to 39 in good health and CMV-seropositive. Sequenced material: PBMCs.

The CDR3 DNA reads TGTGCCAGCAATGCGATGGGGCAGGAGAAGATGCGCTACACCTTC. Its protein is CASNAMGQEKMRYTF. The V and J genes are TRBV6-1 and TRBJ1-2; tentative D call: TRBD1 (5 bases). The CDR3 has 15 amino acids. V lost 7 bases to trimming and J lost 9 bases, with 24 bases between them. Per the germline V gene, CDR1 is MNHNS and CDR2 is SASEGT.